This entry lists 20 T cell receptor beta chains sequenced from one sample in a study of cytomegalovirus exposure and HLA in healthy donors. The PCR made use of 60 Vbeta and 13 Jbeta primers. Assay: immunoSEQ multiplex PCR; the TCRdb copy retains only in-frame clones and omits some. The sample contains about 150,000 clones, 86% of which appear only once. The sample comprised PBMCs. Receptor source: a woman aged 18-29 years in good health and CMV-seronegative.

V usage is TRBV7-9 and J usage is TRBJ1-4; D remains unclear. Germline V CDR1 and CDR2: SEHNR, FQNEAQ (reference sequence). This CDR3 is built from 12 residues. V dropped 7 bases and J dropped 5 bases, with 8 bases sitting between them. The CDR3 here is CASTRSNEKLFF. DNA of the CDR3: TGTGCCAGCACCAGGTCGAATGAAAAACTGTTTTTT.

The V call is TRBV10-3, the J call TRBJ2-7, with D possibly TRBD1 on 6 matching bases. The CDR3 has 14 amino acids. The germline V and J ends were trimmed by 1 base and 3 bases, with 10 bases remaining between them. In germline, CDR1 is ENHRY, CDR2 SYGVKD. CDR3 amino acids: CAISEYEGVYEQYF. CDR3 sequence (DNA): TGTGCCATCAGTGAGTACGAGGGGGTCTACGAGCAGTACTTC.

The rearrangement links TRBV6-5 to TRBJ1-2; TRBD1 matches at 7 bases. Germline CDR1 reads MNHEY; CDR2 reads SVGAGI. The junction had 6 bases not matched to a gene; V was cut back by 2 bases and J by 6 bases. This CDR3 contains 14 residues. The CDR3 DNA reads TGTGCCAGCAGTTACAACGAGGGGGCGGATGGCTACACCTTC. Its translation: CASSYNEGADGYTF.

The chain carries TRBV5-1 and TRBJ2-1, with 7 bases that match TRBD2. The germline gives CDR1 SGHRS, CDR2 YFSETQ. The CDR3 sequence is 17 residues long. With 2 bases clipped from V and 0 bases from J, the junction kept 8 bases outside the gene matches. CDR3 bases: TGCGCCAGCAGCTTCGGCGAGGGAGGGCCCTCCTACAATGAGCAGTTCTTC. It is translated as CASSFGEGGPSYNEQFF.

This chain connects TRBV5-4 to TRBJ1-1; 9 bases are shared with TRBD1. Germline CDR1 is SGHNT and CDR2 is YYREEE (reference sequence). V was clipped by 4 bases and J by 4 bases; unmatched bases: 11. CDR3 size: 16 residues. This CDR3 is CASSGGYRGLGTEAFF. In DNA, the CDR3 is TGTGCCAGCAGCGGGGGGTACAGGGGGCTCGGCACTGAAGCTTTCTTT.

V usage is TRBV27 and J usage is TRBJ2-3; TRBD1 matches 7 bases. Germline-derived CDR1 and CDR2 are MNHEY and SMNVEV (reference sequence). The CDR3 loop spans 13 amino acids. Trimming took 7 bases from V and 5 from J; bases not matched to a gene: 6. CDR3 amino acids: CASIEPGGDTQYF. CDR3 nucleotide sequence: TGTGCCAGCATCGAGCCAGGGGGAGATACGCAGTATTTT.

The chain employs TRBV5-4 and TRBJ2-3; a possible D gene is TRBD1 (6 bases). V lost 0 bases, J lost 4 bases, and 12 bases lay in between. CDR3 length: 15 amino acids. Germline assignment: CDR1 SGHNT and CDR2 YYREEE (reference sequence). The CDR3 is CASSLDVGGADTQYF. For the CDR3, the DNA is TGTGCCAGCAGCTTGGATGTAGGGGGTGCAGATACGCAGTATTTT. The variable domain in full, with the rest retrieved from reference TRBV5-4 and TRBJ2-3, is ETGVTQSPTHLIKTRGQQVTLRCSSQSGHNTVSWYQQALGQGPQFIFQYYREEENGRGNFPPRFSGLQFPNYSSELNVNALELDDSALYLCASSLDVGGADTQYFGPGTRLTVL.

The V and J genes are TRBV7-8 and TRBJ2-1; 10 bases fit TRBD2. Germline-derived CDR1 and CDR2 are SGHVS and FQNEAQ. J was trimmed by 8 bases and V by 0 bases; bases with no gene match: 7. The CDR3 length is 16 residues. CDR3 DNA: TGTGCCAGCAGCTTAGCGGCTAGCGGGAGTCTCGATGAGCAGTTCTTC. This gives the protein CASSLAASGSLDEQFF.

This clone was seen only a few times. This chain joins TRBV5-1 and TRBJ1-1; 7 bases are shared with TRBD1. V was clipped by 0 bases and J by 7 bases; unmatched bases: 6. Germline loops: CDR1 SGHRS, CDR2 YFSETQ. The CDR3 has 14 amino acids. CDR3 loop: CASSLGGGRNEAFF. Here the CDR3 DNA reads TGCGCCAGCAGCTTGGGAGGGGGCCGGAATGAAGCTTTCTTT.

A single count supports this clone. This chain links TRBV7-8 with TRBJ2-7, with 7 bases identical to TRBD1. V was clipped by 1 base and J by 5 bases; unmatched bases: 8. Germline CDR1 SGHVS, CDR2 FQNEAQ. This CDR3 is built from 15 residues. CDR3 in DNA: TGTGCCAGCAGCTTAGAGCTACAGGGGATCCACGAGCAGTACTTC. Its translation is CASSLELQGIHEQYF.

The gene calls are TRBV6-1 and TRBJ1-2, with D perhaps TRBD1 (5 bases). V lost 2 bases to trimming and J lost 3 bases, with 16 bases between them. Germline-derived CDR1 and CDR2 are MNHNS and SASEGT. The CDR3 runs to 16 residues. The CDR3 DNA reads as TGTGCCAGCAGTGAATCTGGGCAGGGATTGCACTATGGCTACACCTTC. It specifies CASSESGQGLHYGYTF.

The CDR3 loop is CASSSPDRSTEAFF. The CDR3 DNA follows: TGTGCCAGCAGCTCCCCCGACAGGTCCACTGAAGCTTTCTTT. The chain carries TRBV7-3 and TRBJ1-1, with D possibly TRBD1 on 6 matching bases. The V end was cut by 4 bases, the J end by 4 bases, with 13 bases between. This CDR3 comprises 14 residues. The germline V gene has CDR1 SGHTA and CDR2 FQGTGA.

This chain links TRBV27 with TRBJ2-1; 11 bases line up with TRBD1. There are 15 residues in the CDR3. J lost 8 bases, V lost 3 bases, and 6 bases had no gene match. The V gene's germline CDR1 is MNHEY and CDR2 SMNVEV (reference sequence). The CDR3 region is CASSFGQGARDEQFF. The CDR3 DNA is TGTGCCAGCAGTTTCGGACAGGGGGCCCGCGATGAGCAGTTCTTC.

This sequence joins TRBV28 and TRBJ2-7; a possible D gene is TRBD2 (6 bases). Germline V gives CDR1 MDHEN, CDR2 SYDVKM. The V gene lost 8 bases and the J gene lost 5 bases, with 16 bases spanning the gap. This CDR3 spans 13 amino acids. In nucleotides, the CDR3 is TGTGCCAGCCGAACTTCGGGGAGGAACGAGCAGTACTTC. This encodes CASRTSGRNEQYF.

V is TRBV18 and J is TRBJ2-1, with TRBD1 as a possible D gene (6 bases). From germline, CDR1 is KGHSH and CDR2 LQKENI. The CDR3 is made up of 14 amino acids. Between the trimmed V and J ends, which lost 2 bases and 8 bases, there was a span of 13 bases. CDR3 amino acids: CASSPGGRADEQFF. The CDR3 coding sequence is TGTGCCAGCTCACCAGGGGGCAGGGCCGATGAGCAGTTCTTC.

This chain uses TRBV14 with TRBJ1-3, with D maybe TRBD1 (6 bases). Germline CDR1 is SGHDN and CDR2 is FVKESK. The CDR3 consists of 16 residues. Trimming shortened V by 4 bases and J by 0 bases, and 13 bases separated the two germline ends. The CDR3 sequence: CASSLIGGSSGNTIYF. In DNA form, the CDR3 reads TGTGCCAGCAGCCTTATTGGGGGCAGCTCTGGAAACACCATATATTTT.

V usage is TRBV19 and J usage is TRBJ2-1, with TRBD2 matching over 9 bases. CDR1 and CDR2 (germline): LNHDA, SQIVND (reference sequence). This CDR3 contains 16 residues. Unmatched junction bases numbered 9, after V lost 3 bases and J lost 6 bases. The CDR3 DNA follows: TGTGCCAGTAGTATGGGTCCGCTAGCGGGGCGCAATGAGCAGTTCTTC. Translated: CASSMGPLAGRNEQFF.

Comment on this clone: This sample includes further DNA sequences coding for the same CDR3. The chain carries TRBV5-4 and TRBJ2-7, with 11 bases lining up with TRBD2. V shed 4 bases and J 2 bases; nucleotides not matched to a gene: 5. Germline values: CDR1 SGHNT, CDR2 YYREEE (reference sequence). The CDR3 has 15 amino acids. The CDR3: CASSPSTSGTYEQYF. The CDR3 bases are TGTGCCAGCAGCCCGTCGACTAGCGGGACCTACGAGCAGTACTTC.

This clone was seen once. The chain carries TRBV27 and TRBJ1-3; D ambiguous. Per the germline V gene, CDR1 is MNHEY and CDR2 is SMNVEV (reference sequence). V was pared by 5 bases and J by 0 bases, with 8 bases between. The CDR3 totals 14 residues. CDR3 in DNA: TGTGCCAGCAGTGCCGCGAACTCTGGAAACACCATATATTTT. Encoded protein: CASSAANSGNTIYF.

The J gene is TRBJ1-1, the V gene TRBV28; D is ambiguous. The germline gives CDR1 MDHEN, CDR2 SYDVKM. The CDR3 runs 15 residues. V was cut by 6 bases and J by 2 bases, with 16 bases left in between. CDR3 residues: CASSSLQNPNTEAFF. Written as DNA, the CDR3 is TGTGCCAGCAGCTCCCTGCAGAACCCAAACACTGAAGCTTTCTTT.